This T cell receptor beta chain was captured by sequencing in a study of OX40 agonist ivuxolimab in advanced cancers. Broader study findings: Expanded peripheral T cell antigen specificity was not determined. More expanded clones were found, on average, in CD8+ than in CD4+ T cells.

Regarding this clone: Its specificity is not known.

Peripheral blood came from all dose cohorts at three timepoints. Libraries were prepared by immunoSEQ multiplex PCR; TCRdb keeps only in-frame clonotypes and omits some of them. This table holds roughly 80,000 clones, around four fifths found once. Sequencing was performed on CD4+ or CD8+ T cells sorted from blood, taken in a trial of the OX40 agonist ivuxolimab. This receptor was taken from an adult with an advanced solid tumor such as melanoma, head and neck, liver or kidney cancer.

CDR3 sequence (DNA): TGTGCCAGCAGCTCGCTCAGGGTCCGCACTGAAGCTTTCTTT. It yields the protein CASSSLRVRTEAFF. V gene TRBV7-8 combines with J gene TRBJ1-1; D might be TRBD1 (5 bases). Germline values: CDR1 SGHVS, CDR2 FQNEAQ. The CDR3 totals 14 residues. V lost 4 bases, J lost 4 bases, and 13 bases lay in between. The full variable domain, its missing parts supplied by reference TRBV7-8 and TRBJ1-1, is GAGVSQSPRYKVAKRGQDVALRCDPISGHVSLFWYQQALGQGPEFLTYFQNEAQLDKSGLPSDRFFAERPEGSVSTLKIQRTQQEDSAVYLCASSSLRVRTEAFFGQGTRLTVV.